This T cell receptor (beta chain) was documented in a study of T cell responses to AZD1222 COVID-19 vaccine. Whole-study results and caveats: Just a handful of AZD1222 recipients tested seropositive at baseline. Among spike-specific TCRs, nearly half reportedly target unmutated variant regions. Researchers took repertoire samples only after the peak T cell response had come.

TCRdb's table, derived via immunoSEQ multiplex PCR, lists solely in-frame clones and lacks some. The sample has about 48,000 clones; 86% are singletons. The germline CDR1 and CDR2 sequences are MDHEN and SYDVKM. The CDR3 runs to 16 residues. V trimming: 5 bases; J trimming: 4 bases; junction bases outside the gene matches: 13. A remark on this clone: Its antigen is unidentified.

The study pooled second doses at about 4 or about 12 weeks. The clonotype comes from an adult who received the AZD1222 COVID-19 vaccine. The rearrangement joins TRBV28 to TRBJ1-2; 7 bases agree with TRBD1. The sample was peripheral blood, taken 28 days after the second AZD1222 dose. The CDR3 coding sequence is TGTGCCAGCAGTCAACCCGTGACAGGGTCCCGCTATGGCTACACCTTC. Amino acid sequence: CASSQPVTGSRYGYTF.